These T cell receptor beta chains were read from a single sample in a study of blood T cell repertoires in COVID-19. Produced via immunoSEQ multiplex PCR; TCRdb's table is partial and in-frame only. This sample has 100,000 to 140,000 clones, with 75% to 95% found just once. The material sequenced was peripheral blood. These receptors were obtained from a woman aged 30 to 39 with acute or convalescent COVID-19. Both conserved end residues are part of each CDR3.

CDR3: CASSQSGQGKWGGYEQYF; length: 18; V: TRBV16; J: TRBJ2-7
CDR3: CASSVAGTDTSPTDTQYF; length: 18; V: TRBV9; J: TRBJ2-3
CDR3: CASSLGRGTDTQYF; length: 14; V: TRBV7-3; J: TRBJ2-3
CDR3: CASSYSTGNEKLFF; length: 14; V: TRBV6-2/TRBV6-3; J: TRBJ1-4
CDR3: CASSFGQKNTEAFF; length: 14; V: TRBV6-2/TRBV6-3; J: TRBJ1-1
CDR3: CASSQVLGPSSYEQYF; length: 16; V: TRBV4-3; J: TRBJ2-7
CDR3: CATSDTSGRGGYNEQFF; length: 17; V: TRBV24-1; J: TRBJ2-1
CDR3: CASSKLRQGNPGYTF; length: 15; V: TRBV21-1; J: TRBJ1-2
CDR3: CASSTLEGGPSYNEQFF; length: 17; V: TRBV7-9; J: TRBJ2-1
CDR3: CASSRGWTSDRNEQFF; length: 16; V: TRBV7-9; J: TRBJ2-1
CDR3: CASSTRLEGNEQFF; length: 14; V: TRBV19; J: TRBJ2-1
CDR3: CASSEALGPPYEQYF; length: 15; V: TRBV6-1; J: TRBJ2-7
CDR3: CASSPTMPDSTSPLHF; length: 16; V: TRBV18; J: TRBJ1-6
CDR3: CASSSILQGDEQFF; length: 14; V: TRBV27; J: TRBJ2-1
CDR3: CASSRTSASGDGYTF; length: 15; V: TRBV19; J: TRBJ1-2
CDR3: CASSLTVTHGYTF; length: 13; V: TRBV7-2; J: TRBJ1-2
CDR3: CASSQDPGLAGGNEQFF; length: 17; V: TRBV4-2; J: TRBJ2-1
CDR3: CASSRSTDTQYF; length: 12; V: TRBV7-2; J: TRBJ2-3
CDR3: CASSPGREYDYGYTF; length: 15; V: TRBV6-5; J: TRBJ1-2
CDR3: CASSLALNNEQFF; length: 13; V: TRBV27; J: TRBJ2-1
CDR3: CASSVAGLGFDIQYF; length: 15; V: TRBV7-2; J: TRBJ2-4
CDR3: CASSLMGQGTDTQYF; length: 15; V: TRBV7-3; J: TRBJ2-3
CDR3: CASSFGIDYEQYF; length: 13; V: TRBV19; J: TRBJ2-7
CDR3: CASSPGQTHSPEAFF; length: 15; V: TRBV4-2; J: TRBJ1-1
CDR3: CASSSDRGPMETQYF; length: 15; V: TRBV7-3; J: TRBJ2-5
CDR3: CATKQGPGANYGYTF; length: 15; V: TRBV6-5; J: TRBJ1-2